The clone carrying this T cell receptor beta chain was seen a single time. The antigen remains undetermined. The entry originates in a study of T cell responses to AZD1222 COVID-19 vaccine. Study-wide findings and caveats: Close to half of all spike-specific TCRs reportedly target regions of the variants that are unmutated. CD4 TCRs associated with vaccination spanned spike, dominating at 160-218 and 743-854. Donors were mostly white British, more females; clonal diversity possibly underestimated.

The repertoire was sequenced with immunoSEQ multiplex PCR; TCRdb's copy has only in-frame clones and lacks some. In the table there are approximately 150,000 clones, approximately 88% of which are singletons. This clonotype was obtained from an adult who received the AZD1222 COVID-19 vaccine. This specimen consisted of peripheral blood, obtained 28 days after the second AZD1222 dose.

The CDR3 here is CASSQGKPWNNEKLFF. The CDR3 DNA is TGCGCCAGCAGCCAAGGCAAACCCTGGAATAATGAAAAACTGTTTTTT. The chain is built from TRBV4-1 and TRBJ1-4; D call uncertain. Germline values: CDR1 MGHRA, CDR2 YSYEKL. V lost 1 base, J lost 4 bases, and 13 bases lay in between. The CDR3 sequence is 16 residues long.